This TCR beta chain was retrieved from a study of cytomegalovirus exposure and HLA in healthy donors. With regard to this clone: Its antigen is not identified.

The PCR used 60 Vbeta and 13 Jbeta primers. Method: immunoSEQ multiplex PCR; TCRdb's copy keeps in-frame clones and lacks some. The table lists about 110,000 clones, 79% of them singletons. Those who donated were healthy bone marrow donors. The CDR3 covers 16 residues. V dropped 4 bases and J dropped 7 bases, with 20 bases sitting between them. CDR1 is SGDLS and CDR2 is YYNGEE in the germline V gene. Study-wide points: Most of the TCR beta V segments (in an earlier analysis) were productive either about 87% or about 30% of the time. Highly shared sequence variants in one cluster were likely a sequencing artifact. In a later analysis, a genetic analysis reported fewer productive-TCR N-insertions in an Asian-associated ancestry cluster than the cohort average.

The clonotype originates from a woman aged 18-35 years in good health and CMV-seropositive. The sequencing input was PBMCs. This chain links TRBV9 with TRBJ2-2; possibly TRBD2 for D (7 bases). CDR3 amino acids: CASSPITKGGGGELFF. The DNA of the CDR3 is TGTGCCAGCAGCCCGATCACAAAGGGAGGGGGCGGGGAGCTGTTTTTT.